This paragraph reports one T cell receptor (beta chain). Germline V lookup: CDR1 SGHAT, CDR2 FQNNGV. The CDR3 runs 15 residues. V trimming: 5 bases; J trimming: 0 bases; junction bases outside the gene matches: 7. This sample stems from a study of blood T cell repertoires in COVID-19. Study overall: Some COVID-19 samples were acute and others convalescent; all came from the United States, Italy and Spain. T cells, B-cell-depleted T cells, or PBMCs provided the cDNA or gDNA that served as material.

Original data processing: Reference gene primer amplification yielded estimated nucleated cell counts. Produced via immunoSEQ multiplex PCR; TCRdb's table is partial and in-frame only. V and J calls and clone size are copied from that table; D and trimming were computed from the DNA. The table lists 120,000 to 150,000 clones, 85% to 90% of them singletons. This receptor was taken from a middle-aged woman with acute or convalescent COVID-19. Source material: peripheral blood. V usage is TRBV11-2 and J usage is TRBJ2-7; 7 nucleotides match TRBD2. The chain's CDR3 is CASSLGRAVSYEQYF. The CDR3 region has the DNA TGTGCCAGCAGCCTAGGGAGGGCTGTCTCCTACGAGCAGTACTTC.